This T cell receptor beta chain was documented in a study of Graves' ophthalmopathy and Graves' hyperthyroidism. The authors diagnosed from clinical symptoms, serum thyroxine, TRAb, thyroid ultrasound and orbital computed tomography. Amplification from RNA transcripts yielded the TCR beta CDR3 regions. First-round RT-PCR employed HTBI primers, with a second-round multiplex PCR after it. TCRdb ran MiXCR on the multiplex PCR reads and lists one entry per CDR3 protein. The table includes a few hundred thousand distinct CDR3 sequences, about 15% detected once. This clonotype was seen many times. Sequencing used peripheral blood. This receptor was taken from an adult woman with stable Graves' hyperthyroidism.

The CDR3 is CASSLVGPGVYEQYF. The CDR3 DNA reads TGTGCCAGCAGCTTAGTGGGACCCGGGGTCTACGAGCAGTACTTC. The chain combines TRBV7-9 with TRBJ2-7; D is perhaps TRBD1 or TRBD2 (5 bases each). This CDR3 is built from 15 residues. Germline V gene data show CDR1 as SEHNR and CDR2 as FQNEAQ (reference sequence). The V end lost 1 base, the J end lost 3 bases, and 13 bases lay between the germline ends.